This T cell receptor beta chain emerged from a study of T cell responses to AZD1222 COVID-19 vaccine. The repertoire was sequenced with immunoSEQ multiplex PCR; TCRdb's copy has only in-frame clones and lacks some. The data show roughly 150,000 clones, 80% to 95% seen once. Germline V gene data show CDR1 as SGHDT and CDR2 as YYEEEE. V lost 4 bases and J lost 7; bases outside the gene matches: 11. The CDR3 sequence is 16 residues long. The chain uses TRBV5-6 and TRBJ1-2, with 12 bases lining up with TRBD1. The receptor was isolated from an adult who received the AZD1222 COVID-19 vaccine. The sequenced sample was peripheral blood, obtained 28 days after the second AZD1222 dose. The CDR3 nucleotides read TGTGCCAGCAGCCTACTCCCGGGACAGGGGGCTGGTGGCTACACCTTC. Protein: CASSLLPGQGAGGYTF.